One sample yielded the 11 T cell receptor beta chains listed below, sequenced in a study of CD8 T cells in Susac syndrome. Reverse transcription used 0.5 to 1 ug RNA and random hexamers. TCRdb analysed the immunoSEQ multiplex PCR reads with MiXCR anew, one entry per CDR3 protein. The sample yields about 160,000 distinct CDR3 sequences, about 91% seen once. The sample consisted of CD4+ T cells from PBMCs. These TCRs come from a human donor in good health.

The V and J genes are TRBV6-5 and TRBJ1-5; no reliable D call. The CDR3 is made up of 14 amino acids. Trimming shortened V by 6 bases and J by 4 bases, and 13 bases separated the two germline ends. Germline V gene sequence: CDR1 MNHEY, CDR2 SVGAGI. The CDR3 DNA reads TGTGCCAGCAGGCTCGGCTCGGTTAATCAGCCCCAGCATTTT. It translates to CASRLGSVNQPQHF.

This clonotype was seen once. This sequence joins TRBV3-1 and TRBJ2-2; D is undetermined. Germline CDR1 LGHDT, CDR2 YNNKEL (reference sequence). This CDR3 spans 14 amino acids. V shed 1 base and J shed 5 bases, with 8 bases lying between them. The DNA of the CDR3 is TGTGCCAGCAGCCAAGGGGGTCGAACCGGGGAGCTGTTTTTT. This codes for CASSQGGRTGELFF.

V and J are TRBV2 and TRBJ2-1, with TRBD2 matching 10 bases. The CDR3 runs to 14 residues. Per the germline V gene, CDR1 is SNHLY and CDR2 is FYNNEI. With V trimmed by 7 bases and J by 5 bases, 5 bases remained unmatched. The CDR3 bases are TGTGCCAGCACAAGCGGGGGGGGCAACAATGAGCAGTTCTTC. Translation gives CASTSGGGNNEQFF.

This clonotype was observed once. The V gene is TRBV10-3, the J gene TRBJ2-3; D is perhaps TRBD2 (6 bases). The CDR3 totals 11 residues. Trimming removed 8 bases at V and 3 bases at J, with 6 bases between. Germline CDR1 and CDR2: ENHRY and SYGVKD. The CDR3 region is CAIRGTDTQYF. In DNA, the CDR3 is TGTGCCATCCGGGGGACAGATACGCAGTATTTT.

This clonotype has only one observation. The chain uses TRBV6-6 and TRBJ1-1, with unresolved D. CDR3 size: 14 residues. CDR1 and CDR2 from the germline V gene are MNHNY and SVGAGI (reference sequence). The ends were cut back, 4 bases at V and 4 bases at J, with 13 bases in the middle. CDR3 sequence (DNA): TGTGCCAGCAGTTCAGAGACCACTTTCACTGAAGCTTTCTTT. Translating gives CASSSETTFTEAFF.

This chain connects TRBV7-9 to TRBJ2-2, with 7 bases that match TRBD1. V was pared by 4 bases and J by 5 bases, with 4 bases of the junction left unmatched. From germline, CDR1 is SEHNR and CDR2 FQNEAQ (reference sequence). The CDR3 has 14 residues. CDR3 bases: TGTGCCAGCAGCTCATTACAGGGGACCGGGGAGCTGTTTTTT. Protein: CASSSLQGTGELFF. Looking up the rest from reference TRBV7-9 and TRBJ2-2 gives the full variable domain: DTGVSQNPRHKITKRGQNVTFRCDPISEHNRLYWYRQTLGQGPEFLTYFQNEAQLEKSRLLSDRFSAERPKGSFSTLEIQRTEQGDSAMYLCASSSLQGTGELFFGEGSRLTVL.

The V gene is TRBV19, the J gene TRBJ1-5; the match to TRBD1 covers 7 bases. V lost 3 bases to trimming and J lost 0 bases; unmatched junction nucleotides: 20. Germline V gene data show CDR1 as LNHDA and CDR2 as SQIVND (reference sequence). This CDR3 region has 21 residues. The CDR3 is CASSISSIDRVGIYSNQPQHF. CDR3 nucleotides: TGTGCCAGTAGTATCTCCTCCATTGACAGGGTGGGCATCTATAGCAATCAGCCCCAGCATTTT.

The chain uses TRBV18 and TRBJ2-7; D could derive from TRBD1 or TRBD2 (6 bases each). The CDR3 totals 15 residues. Trimming removed 6 bases at V and 6 bases at J, with 21 bases between. Germline loops: CDR1 KGHSH, CDR2 LQKENI. CDR3 sequence reads: CASSHQGTGLIEQYF. CDR3 in DNA: TGTGCCAGCTCCCACCAGGGGACTGGACTAATCGAGCAGTACTTC.

The rearrangement joins TRBV28 to TRBJ1-5; D is ambiguous. CDR1 and CDR2 from the germline V gene are MDHEN and SYDVKM. This CDR3 comprises 11 residues. Trimming pared 10 bases from V and 9 bases from J, leaving 13 bases between. The chain's CDR3 is CATGQARPQHF. Here the CDR3 DNA reads TGTGCCACCGGGCAGGCCCGGCCCCAGCATTTT.

V and J are TRBV30 and TRBJ2-5; possibly TRBD1 for D (6 bases). In germline, CDR1 is GTSNPN, CDR2 SVGIG (reference sequence). V lost 5 bases to trimming and J lost 1 base, with 17 bases between them. This CDR3 has 15 residues. The CDR3 region is CAWGRRGPLQETQYF. CDR3 DNA: TGTGCCTGGGGTCGCAGGGGACCCCTCCAAGAGACCCAGTACTTC.

The chain is built from TRBV11-2 and TRBJ2-3; D is undetermined. This CDR3 is 14 amino acids long. Germline CDR1 SGHAT, CDR2 FQNNGV. Trimming cost V 2 bases and J 2 bases, with 8 bases left between them. The CDR3 spells CASSLRLLTDTQYF. In nucleotides, the CDR3 is TGTGCCAGCAGCTTACGGCTGCTCACAGATACGCAGTATTTT.